This TCR beta chain originates from a study of T-cell memory formation after mild COVID-19. This clonotype was detected many times. V lost 4 bases, J lost 8 bases, and 13 bases lay in between. The CDR3 extends over 13 amino acids. The germline CDR1 and CDR2 sequences are LGHDT and YNNKEL (reference sequence). MiXCR, applied by TCRdb to the 5' RACE reads, yields one record per CDR3 protein. The sample lists about 340,000 distinct CDR3 sequences; over 10% were seen once. What was sequenced was PBMCs or a T cell subset sorted from them (not recorded which). The clonotype originates from a man between 18 and 35 years old who had mild COVID-19 (a few samples of this study predate the infection). Cell type and time point are not known. The rearrangement links TRBV3-1 to TRBJ2-3; D possibly uses TRBD1 or TRBD2 (5 bases each). The chain's CDR3 is CASSLPGTGTQYF. DNA of the CDR3: TGTGCCAGCAGCCTACCCGGGACGGGTACGCAGTATTTT.